The 22 T cell receptor beta chains given below trace back to one sample, sequenced in a study of blood T cells in healthy people across ages. Alongside a J-beta primer mix, a sample-barcoded 5' primer served in a second PCR lasting roughly 6 to 12 cycles. TCRdb re-derived calls from the 5' RACE reads in MiXCR, one entry per CDR3 protein. The sample holds 1.5 million to 2 million distinct CDR3 sequences, about 39% seen once. Specimen: blood. Receptor source: a human donor in good health.

Only a few counts were recorded for this clonotype. The V call is TRBV10-3, the J call TRBJ2-7; 9 bases are shared with TRBD1. This CDR3 has 15 amino acids. Germline-derived CDR1 and CDR2 are ENHRY and SYGVKD. With 2 bases clipped from V and 1 base from J, the junction kept 3 bases outside the gene matches. Written as DNA, the CDR3 is TGTGCCATCAGTGAGGGGACAGGGAGTTCCTACGAGCAGTACTTC. Translated, it gives CAISEGTGSSYEQYF.

The chain uses TRBV10-3 and TRBJ2-5; TRBD2 aligns across 7 bases. The CDR3 contains 14 residues. The V segment lost 11 bases and the J segment 0 bases; nucleotides outside the gene matches: 9. Germline CDR1 and CDR2: ENHRY and SYGVKD. CDR3 loop: CASRDYPYQETQYF. In DNA form, the CDR3 reads TGTGCCTCCCGGGACTACCCCTACCAAGAGACCCAGTACTTC.

The chain couples TRBV7-2 to TRBJ1-2; 9 bases line up with TRBD1. The trim removed 5 bases at V and 8 bases at J, leaving 6 bases unmatched. Germline loops: CDR1 SGHTA, CDR2 FQGNSA. CDR3 length equals 13 residues. CDR3 coding DNA: TGTGCCAGCAGCCCCACGACAGGGGGGGGCTACACCTTC. Translation gives CASSPTTGGGYTF.

The DNA of the CDR3 is TGTGCCAGCAGTTTATCGGCGGAGGAGCAGTTCTTC. The encoded protein is CASSLSAEEQFF. V and J are TRBV27 and TRBJ2-1; no reliable D call. CDR1 is MNHEY and CDR2 is SMNVEV in the germline V gene (reference sequence). The CDR3 has 12 residues. Deletions cut 0 bases from V and 10 bases from J, with 7 bases between.

The chain recombines TRBV19 with TRBJ1-5; D possibly corresponds to TRBD1 (6 bases). The CDR3 spans 14 residues. V was cut by 3 bases and J by 3 bases, with 9 bases left in between. The germline V gene has CDR1 LNHDA and CDR2 SQIVND (reference sequence). In nucleotides, the CDR3 is TGTGCCAGTAGTATTAGGGACACCAATCAGCCCCAGCATTTT. It encodes CASSIRDTNQPQHF.

The chain employs TRBV6-2 or TRBV6-3 and TRBJ2-2; TRBD1 matches at 7 bases. The CDR3 consists of 13 residues. Germline V gene sequence: CDR1 MNHEY, CDR2 SVGEGT. The V and J ends lost 11 bases and 5 bases, in that order; junction bases with no gene match: 8. The chain's CDR3 is CAARDSLTGELFF. In nucleotides, the CDR3 is TGTGCCGCCCGGGACAGCCTGACCGGGGAGCTGTTTTTT.

This clonotype has more than one count but fewer than ten. J is TRBJ2-5 and V is TRBV4-3; D not certain. With 4 bases removed from V and 0 bases from J, the gap between germline ends came to 18 bases. Germline loops: CDR1 LGHNA, CDR2 YSLEER. The CDR3 has 17 residues. The DNA for the CDR3 is TGCGCCAGCAGCCGAGAGATTTTCAATAAGTACCAAGAGACCCAGTACTTC. It specifies CASSREIFNKYQETQYF.

This clonotype has just a few counts. The chain links TRBV6-5 to TRBJ2-7; perhaps TRBD1 as D (5 bases). CDR3 length: 15 residues. V was shortened by 7 bases and J by 1 base, with 17 bases between the two germline ends. Per germline, CDR1 MNHEY and CDR2 SVGAGI. CDR3: CASTMSGQGSYEQYF. CDR3 sequence (DNA): TGTGCCAGCACTATGAGTGGGCAGGGATCCTACGAGCAGTACTTC.

This clonotype appeared a few times. The genes are TRBV6-6 and TRBJ2-1, with D unclear. V was cut by 4 bases and J by 6 bases, with 16 bases left in between. The CDR3 loop spans 15 amino acids. The V gene's germline CDR1 is MNHNY and CDR2 SVGAGI (reference sequence). CDR3 nucleotide sequence: TGTGCCAGCAGTTCGCGTCTTAATACTGGCAATGAGCAGTTCTTC. This gives the protein CASSSRLNTGNEQFF.

The J gene is TRBJ2-5, the V gene TRBV20-1; 9 positions match TRBD2. The V gene end was trimmed by 6 bases and the J gene end by 4 bases; junction bases not matched to a gene: 12. Germline V CDR1 and CDR2: DFQATT, SNEGSKA (reference sequence). CDR3 size: 15 residues. CDR3 sequence: CSAPSASGALETQYF. The CDR3, as DNA: TGCAGTGCCCCATCGGCTAGCGGGGCATTAGAGACCCAGTACTTC.

With respect to this clonotype: A much more abundant neighbour one base away suggests this may be a read error. CDR3: CASSPDGDGRREQFF. The CDR3 nucleotides read TGTGCCAGCTCCCCAGACGGAGACGGGCGAAGAGAGCAGTTCTTC. J is TRBJ2-1 and V is TRBV6-4; D not certain. Germline lookup yields CDR1 MRHNA and CDR2 SNTAGT. Trimming cost V 8 bases and J 10 bases, with 24 bases left between them. CDR3 size: 15 residues.

V usage is TRBV6-2 or TRBV6-3 and J usage is TRBJ1-2, with D hard to call. V was cut by 2 bases and J by 2 bases, with 9 bases left in between. CDR1 is MNHEY and CDR2 is SVGEGT in the germline V gene. The CDR3 loop spans 14 amino acids. The CDR3: CASSYTARNYGYTF. For the CDR3, the DNA is TGTGCCAGCAGTTACACAGCAAGGAACTATGGCTACACCTTC.

The V call is TRBV5-1, the J call TRBJ2-1; no clear D. The CDR3 totals 14 residues. The V end lost 3 bases, the J end lost 7 bases, and 14 bases lay between the germline ends. The germline CDR1 and CDR2 sequences are SGHRS and YFSETQ. CDR3 sequence: CASSSLPQLNEQFF. CDR3 DNA: TGCGCCAGCAGCTCCCTCCCACAGCTAAATGAGCAGTTCTTC.

CDR3: CASSLRSLGGGLSGANVLTF. DNA for the CDR3: TGTGCCAGCAGCCTCCGGTCTTTAGGGGGCGGCTTGTCTGGGGCCAACGTCCTGACTTTC. The chain links TRBV7-6 to TRBJ2-6; 7 bases align to TRBD1. J gave up 1 base and V 5 bases, and 17 bases lay outside the gene matches. This CDR3 comprises 20 residues. The germline CDR1 and CDR2 sequences are SGHVS and FNYEAQ.

The CDR3 is CASSEGGNNEKLFF. The CDR3 DNA is TGTGCCAGCAGTGAAGGGGGAAATAATGAAAAACTGTTTTTT. The rearrangement uses TRBV2 and TRBJ1-4; D is unclear. The germline V gene has CDR1 SNHLY and CDR2 FYNNEI. The CDR3 is made up of 14 amino acids. Trimming left V 1 base short and J 4 bases short, with 7 bases between.

This clonotype occurred many times. The rearrangement joins TRBV12-3 or TRBV12-4 to TRBJ2-1; 9 bases are shared with TRBD1. The CDR3 contains 16 residues. The trim removed 6 bases at V and 4 bases at J, leaving 10 bases unmatched. The CDR3 protein is CASRRHGTGIYNEQFF. In DNA, the CDR3 is TGTGCCAGCAGACGACATGGGACAGGGATATACAATGAGCAGTTCTTC.

The chain combines TRBV24-1 with TRBJ2-2; maybe TRBD1 (6 bases). CDR1 and CDR2 (germline): KGHDR, SFDVKD. V was pared by 5 bases and J by 1 base, with 10 bases between. The CDR3 sequence is 15 residues long. CDR3 residues: CATSALQGNTGELFF. In nucleotides, the CDR3 is TGTGCCACCAGTGCGTTACAGGGGAACACCGGGGAGCTGTTTTTT.

The CDR3 DNA reads TGTGCCAGCAGCCGCCAAACAGACTACAATGAGCAGTTCTTC. Translation: CASSRQTDYNEQFF. This chain joins TRBV7-2 and TRBJ2-1; no definite D call. Trimming shortened V by 5 bases and J by 3 bases, and 11 bases separated the two germline ends. Germline CDR1 is SGHTA and CDR2 is FQGNSA. CDR3 size: 14 residues.

The J gene is TRBJ2-7, the V gene TRBV5-1; 13 nucleotides line up with TRBD2. The CDR3 covers 15 residues. Per the germline V gene, CDR1 is SGHRS and CDR2 is YFSETQ. The trim removed 0 bases at V and 5 bases at J, leaving 2 bases unmatched. CDR3 nucleotide sequence: TGCGCCAGCAGCTTGGATGGACTAGCGGGGGACGAGCAGTACTTC. This encodes CASSLDGLAGDEQYF.

The J gene is TRBJ1-2, the V gene TRBV7-2, with D unclear. Germline loops: CDR1 SGHTA, CDR2 FQGNSA. Trimming stripped 5 bases from V and 7 bases from J, with 14 bases between. The CDR3 has 13 residues. The CDR3 sequence: CASSITETIGYTF. The DNA for the CDR3 is TGTGCCAGCAGCATCACGGAAACTATTGGCTACACCTTC.

This clonotype has just a few counts. The chain carries TRBV7-9 and TRBJ2-5; D gene unclear. Germline-derived CDR1 and CDR2 are SEHNR and FQNEAQ (reference sequence). With 2 bases removed from V and 0 bases from J, the gap between germline ends came to 22 bases. The CDR3 loop spans 19 amino acids. CDR3 nucleotides: TGTGCCAGCAGCTTAACTTCGGCTTTCGTCCTAGACGACCAAGAGACCCAGTACTTC. The encoded protein is CASSLTSAFVLDDQETQYF.

The genes are TRBV20-1 and TRBJ1-2, with unresolved D. CDR1 and CDR2 (germline): DFQATT, SNEGSKA (reference sequence). The CDR3 is 15 residues long. The germline V and J ends were trimmed by 3 bases and 3 bases, with 17 bases remaining between them. CDR3 sequence (DNA): TGCAGTGCTAGGCCCCCCGGGGTGGTAGACTATGGCTACACCTTC. It encodes CSARPPGVVDYGYTF.